The 18 T cell receptor beta chains presented below share a single source sample, sequenced in a study of glioma-infiltrating T cells after dendritic cell vaccination. The data were produced by immunoSEQ multiplex PCR, yet TCRdb's version contains in-frame clones alone and is incomplete. The repertoire consists of roughly 80,000 clones, with roughly 89% occurring once and the leading ten covering about 3%. The sequencing used blood, collected before dendritic cell vaccination. These receptors originate from a human donor with glioblastoma.

This clone has just one count. The chain uses TRBV6-1 and TRBJ1-5; TRBD1 might be the D (6 bases). The CDR3 contains 15 residues. Germline-derived CDR1 and CDR2 are MNHNS and SASEGT. V gave up 4 bases and J gave up 7 bases, with 17 bases separating them. The CDR3 is CASSAWDISSQPQHF. The CDR3 DNA reads TGTGCCAGCAGTGCTTGGGACATATCATCGCAGCCCCAGCATTTT.

The chain links TRBV7-9 to TRBJ1-5, with D maybe TRBD1 (6 bases). The CDR3 runs to 14 residues. The V gene lost 3 bases and the J gene lost 5 bases, with 11 bases spanning the gap. The germline V gene has CDR1 SEHNR and CDR2 FQNEAQ (reference sequence). Here the CDR3 reads CASSFWDTDQPQHF. Here the CDR3 DNA reads TGTGCCAGCAGCTTCTGGGACACCGATCAGCCCCAGCATTTT.

The chain joins TRBV30 to TRBJ2-5; D not certain. The CDR3 contains 11 residues. Germline CDR1 GTSNPN, CDR2 SVGIG (reference sequence). The ends were cut back, 1 base at V and 3 bases at J, with 3 bases in the middle. This CDR3 reads CAWSGKETQYF. The CDR3 DNA reads TGTGCCTGGAGTGGTAAAGAGACCCAGTACTTC.

The V gene is TRBV14, the J gene TRBJ2-7; 10 bases map to TRBD1. The CDR3 runs 15 residues. CDR1 is SGHDN and CDR2 is FVKESK in the germline V gene. V lost 2 bases and J lost 1; bases outside the gene matches: 2. Written as DNA, the CDR3 is TGTGCCAGCAGCCAATTGGGACAGGGGTCCTACGAGCAGTACTTC. Its translation is CASSQLGQGSYEQYF.

The CDR3 loop is CAWRTYGQRIGYTF. In DNA, the CDR3 is TGTGCCTGGAGGACCTATGGACAACGGATAGGCTACACCTTC. This chain uses TRBV30 with TRBJ1-2, with D possibly matching TRBD1 (5 bases). Trimming pared 3 bases from V and 8 bases from J, leaving 19 bases between. The CDR3 spans 14 residues. CDR1 is GTSNPN, CDR2 SVGIG, per germline (reference sequence).

The chain is built from TRBV5-1 and TRBJ2-6; tentative D call: TRBD1 (5 bases). The CDR3 loop spans 14 amino acids. Trimming pared 5 bases from V and 0 bases from J, leaving 6 bases between. Germline V lookup: CDR1 SGHRS, CDR2 YFSETQ. The CDR3 region is CASRTDSGANVLTF. CDR3 coding DNA: TGCGCCAGCAGGACAGACTCTGGGGCCAACGTCCTGACTTTC.

The chain uses TRBV7-6 and TRBJ1-6; D is perhaps TRBD1 (5 bases). This CDR3 is built from 18 residues. Germline CDR1 reads SGHVS; CDR2 reads FNYEAQ. V lost 5 bases to trimming and J lost 0 bases, with 17 bases between them. CDR3 sequence reads: CASSRVAGQSSYNSPLHF. CDR3 nucleotides: TGTGCCAGCAGCCGAGTGGCAGGGCAAAGCTCCTATAATTCACCCCTCCACTTT.

The rearrangement joins TRBV5-4 to TRBJ2-7, with 12 bases matching TRBD1. CDR1 is SGHNT, CDR2 YYREEE, per germline (reference sequence). Trimming removed 4 bases from V and 9 bases from J; junction bases left unmatched: 8. CDR3 size: 14 residues. The CDR3 region is CASSPGQGAGPQYF. Written as DNA, the CDR3 is TGTGCCAGCAGCCCGGGACAGGGGGCGGGGCCGCAGTACTTC.

This chain links TRBV4-1 with TRBJ2-2, with 11 positions matching TRBD2. Germline V lookup: CDR1 MGHRA, CDR2 YSYEKL. After removal of 4 bases from V and 5 bases from J, the junction contained 9 bases not matched to a gene. The CDR3 extends over 17 amino acids. CDR3 sequence reads: CASSPGGLAERTGELFF. The CDR3 DNA is TGCGCCAGCAGCCCAGGGGGACTAGCGGAGAGGACCGGGGAGCTGTTTTTT.

The chain recombines TRBV2 with TRBJ1-5; TRBD1 might be the D (5 bases). Germline V CDR1 and CDR2: SNHLY, FYNNEI. Trimming cost V 5 bases and J 2 bases, with 10 bases left between them. The CDR3 sequence is 14 residues long. CDR3 sequence reads: CASSLGEGNQPQHF. For the CDR3, the DNA is TGTGCCAGCAGTCTGGGGGAGGGCAATCAGCCCCAGCATTTT.

V gene TRBV5-1 combines with J gene TRBJ2-3; 11 bases fit TRBD2. This CDR3 has 17 residues. V was clipped by 3 bases and J by 0 bases; unmatched bases: 6. CDR1 SGHRS and CDR2 YFSETQ come from the germline V gene. The CDR3 DNA sequence: TGCGCCAGCAGCTCGGGACTAGCGGCCTCTAGCACAGATACGCAGTATTTT. Protein sequence: CASSSGLAASSTDTQYF.

The gene calls are TRBV14 and TRBJ2-1, with TRBD2 identical over 10 bases. This CDR3 contains 18 residues. V lost 2 bases and J lost 8; bases outside the gene matches: 15. Germline-derived CDR1 and CDR2 are SGHDN and FVKESK. For the CDR3, the DNA is TGTGCCAGCAGCCAAAGCCCGACTTTTAGCGGGAGGATATATGAGCAGTTCTTC. This sequence encodes CASSQSPTFSGRIYEQFF.

J is TRBJ2-2 and V is TRBV11-3, with no clear D. The germline gives CDR1 SGHNT, CDR2 YENEEA. V was clipped by 1 base and J by 5 bases, with 5 bases between them. This CDR3 region has 13 residues. The CDR3 coding sequence is TGTGCCAGCAGCTTAGCCGGTACCGGGGAGCTGTTTTTT. Encoded protein: CASSLAGTGELFF.

The V call is TRBV4-1, the J call TRBJ2-1; 7 nucleotides line up with TRBD1. The ends lost 1 base at V and 3 bases at J; junction bases unmatched: 3. Germline assignment: CDR1 MGHRA and CDR2 YSYEKL. The CDR3 has 15 amino acids. CDR3 sequence (DNA): TGCGCCAGCAGCCAAGGCGCAGGGGGCTACAATGAGCAGTTCTTC. Translating it yields CASSQGAGGYNEQFF.

In this sample, this clone turned up once. The chain recombines TRBV7-9 with TRBJ1-5; D call uncertain. The V gene's germline CDR1 is SEHNR and CDR2 FQNEAQ (reference sequence). V was clipped by 3 bases and J by 3 bases, with 6 bases between them. The CDR3 sequence is 13 residues long. In nucleotides, the CDR3 is TGTGCCAGCAGCTTGGGCAACAATCAGCCCCAGCATTTT. Amino acid sequence: CASSLGNNQPQHF.

A single count supports this clone. The chain carries TRBV5-1 and TRBJ2-1; TRBD2 aligns across 9 bases. The CDR3 covers 15 residues. J lost 4 bases, V lost 2 bases, and 4 bases had no gene match. From germline, CDR1 is SGHRS and CDR2 YFSETQ. This CDR3 reads CASSFPLAGYNEQFF. The CDR3 DNA is TGCGCCAGCAGCTTTCCGCTAGCGGGATACAATGAGCAGTTCTTC. The full variable domain, with the rest looked up from reference TRBV5-1 and TRBJ2-1, is KAGVTQTPRYLIKTRGQQVTLSCSPISGHRSVSWYQQTPGQGLQFLFEYFSETQRNKGNFPGRFSGRQFSNSRSEMNVSTLELGDSALYLCASSFPLAGYNEQFFGPGTRLTVL.

The CDR3 here is CASSPGLAGGQNTGELFF. The CDR3 DNA follows: TGTGCCAGCAGCCCAGGACTAGCGGGAGGACAAAACACCGGGGAGCTGTTTTTT. The chain joins TRBV9 to TRBJ2-2; 14 positions agree with TRBD2. Germline lookup yields CDR1 SGDLS and CDR2 YYNGEE. Trimming took 4 bases from V and 2 from J; bases not matched to a gene: 7. The CDR3 is 18 residues long.

This sequence joins TRBV5-1 and TRBJ2-7, with D possibly TRBD1 on 6 matching bases. CDR1 SGHRS and CDR2 YFSETQ come from the germline V gene. This CDR3 is built from 12 residues. V was clipped by 3 bases and J by 5 bases, with 9 bases between them. As DNA, the CDR3 is TGCGCCAGCAGCTCCAGGGGCCACGAGCAGTACTTC. The encoded protein is CASSSRGHEQYF.